These T cell receptor beta chains were read from a single sample in a study of blood T cell repertoires in COVID-19. The assay was immunoSEQ multiplex PCR, and TCRdb's table has in-frame clones only and misses some. The table records about 130,000 clones, 90% to 95% of them present only once. The specimen sequenced was peripheral blood. The receptors were gathered from a man aged 50-60 years with COVID-19, enrolled during active disease. Both conserved end residues are part of each CDR3. D genes are given only for firm matches. Expanded clones are given a class, and other clones once, few, many or no size at all.

DNA: TGTGCCAGTAGTACCCGAACGGGACACAGTACAAATGAGCAGTTCTTC; CDR3: CASSTRTGHSTNEQFF; size: .; length: 16; V: TRBV19; D: .; J: TRBJ2-1
DNA: TGTGCCAGCAACGTAGACAGGGTAATCTACGAGCAGTACTTC; CDR3: CASNVDRVIYEQYF; size: .; length: 14; V: TRBV6-5; D: TRBD1; J: TRBJ2-7
DNA: TGTGCCAGTAGTATAGAGGGCCTAGGGGGCTCCTACAATGAGCAGTTCTTC; CDR3: CASSIEGLGGSYNEQFF; size: once; length: 17; V: TRBV19; D: .; J: TRBJ2-1
DNA: TGTGCCAGCAGCTCCTCTAGCGCAGCCTACAATGAGCAGTTCTTC; CDR3: CASSSSSAAYNEQFF; size: .; length: 15; V: TRBV7-2; D: .; J: TRBJ2-1
DNA: TGTGCCTGGAGTTCGTTAGCGACAGATACGCAGTATTTT; CDR3: CAWSSLATDTQYF; size: .; length: 13; V: TRBV30; D: .; J: TRBJ2-3
DNA: TGTGCCAGCAGCCCCGGAACAGGGAGAACCGGGGAGCTGTTTTTT; CDR3: CASSPGTGRTGELFF; size: .; length: 15; V: TRBV5-6; D: .; J: TRBJ2-2
DNA: TGCGCCAGCAGCCAAGATTCCGGACAGGGAGGTCAGCCCCAGCATTTT; CDR3: CASSQDSGQGGQPQHF; size: .; length: 16; V: TRBV4-3; D: TRBD1; J: TRBJ1-5
DNA: TGTGCCAGTAGTCAAAGGGTCGGGACACCTGGAAACACCATATATTTT; CDR3: CASSQRVGTPGNTIYF; size: .; length: 16; V: TRBV19; D: .; J: TRBJ1-3
DNA: TGCAGCGCCGCACTATCGAACACCGGGGAGCTGTTTTTT; CDR3: CSAALSNTGELFF; size: .; length: 13; V: TRBV29-1; D: .; J: TRBJ2-2
DNA: TGTGCCAGCACTTGGGGGGACGAGCAGTTCTTC; CDR3: CASTWGDEQFF; size: .; length: 11; V: TRBV27; D: .; J: TRBJ2-1
DNA: TGTGCCTGGAGTACCGACAGGAACACTGAAGCTTTCTTT; CDR3: CAWSTDRNTEAFF; size: once; length: 13; V: TRBV30; D: .; J: TRBJ1-1
DNA: TGTGCCATCGGGGGACAGGGATTGAACACTGAAGCTTTCTTT; CDR3: CAIGGQGLNTEAFF; size: .; length: 14; V: TRBV10-3; D: TRBD1; J: TRBJ1-1
DNA: TGTGCCTGGAGCGGACGGGGGAATGAAAAACTGTTTTTT; CDR3: CAWSGRGNEKLFF; size: .; length: 13; V: TRBV30; D: .; J: TRBJ1-4
DNA: TGTGCCAGCTCACCGTTAGCGGGAGGGCCGGGTGAGCAGTTCTTC; CDR3: CASSPLAGGPGEQFF; size: .; length: 15; V: TRBV18; D: TRBD2; J: TRBJ2-1
DNA: TGTGCCAGCAGATCGCAGGAGAACACTGAAGCTTTCTTT; CDR3: CASRSQENTEAFF; size: once; length: 13; V: TRBV2; D: .; J: TRBJ1-1
DNA: TGTGCCAGCAGTTACAGTGCCGGGACAGGTTCCTACGAGCAGTACTTC; CDR3: CASSYSAGTGSYEQYF; size: .; length: 16; V: TRBV6-5; D: TRBD1; J: TRBJ2-7
DNA: TGTGCCAGCAGCCGCATTGGGACAAACTATGGCTACACCTTC; CDR3: CASSRIGTNYGYTF; size: .; length: 14; V: TRBV6-5; D: .; J: TRBJ1-2
DNA: TGTGCCAGCTCGGGACTAGCGGGAGGGCCGGTGTCCTACAATGAGCAGTTCTTC; CDR3: CASSGLAGGPVSYNEQFF; size: .; length: 18; V: TRBV21-1; D: .; J: TRBJ2-1
DNA: TGTGCCACCCGAGGGAGTACCGGGGAGCTGTTTTTT; CDR3: CATRGSTGELFF; size: once; length: 12; V: TRBV7-2; D: .; J: TRBJ2-2
DNA: TGTGCCAGCAGTTACTCTGCTCTACCTAGCACAGATACGCAGTATTTT; CDR3: CASSYSALPSTDTQYF; size: .; length: 16; V: TRBV6-5; D: .; J: TRBJ2-3
DNA: TGTGCCAGCAGCTTAACCCAGGGGGCTGGAGAGACCCAGTACTTC; CDR3: CASSLTQGAGETQYF; size: .; length: 15; V: TRBV13; D: TRBD1; J: TRBJ2-5
DNA: TGTGCCAGCAGCCCAGAGCAGGGCACTGAAGCTTTCTTT; CDR3: CASSPEQGTEAFF; size: once; length: 13; V: TRBV9; D: .; J: TRBJ1-1
DNA: TGTGCCGCCGGACAGTACTCCTACGAGCAGTACTTC; CDR3: CAAGQYSYEQYF; size: .; length: 12; V: TRBV27; D: .; J: TRBJ2-7
DNA: TGTGCCAGTAGTATAGCCTCCACCGCGAATCAACATTTT; CDR3: CASSIASTANQHF; size: .; length: 13; V: TRBV19; D: .; J: TRBJ1-5
DNA: TGTGCCAGTAGTTTCAGGGTGGAGCAGCCCCAGCATTTT; CDR3: CASSFRVEQPQHF; size: .; length: 13; V: TRBV19; D: .; J: TRBJ1-5
DNA: TGCGCCAGCAGCCAAGAAGGACAGGGTGCTCTCACCTTC; CDR3: CASSQEGQGALTF; size: .; length: 13; V: TRBV4-3; D: TRBD1; J: TRBJ1-2
DNA: TGTGCCAGCAGCTTGTCCGGGACAGGGATAGATACGCAGTATTTT; CDR3: CASSLSGTGIDTQYF; size: .; length: 15; V: TRBV7-9; D: TRBD1; J: TRBJ2-3
DNA: TGCGCCAGCAGCCAAGGAACTTCGGCGGGGGCGCAGTATTTT; CDR3: CASSQGTSAGAQYF; size: .; length: 14; V: TRBV4-3; D: TRBD2; J: TRBJ2-3
DNA: TGTGCCAGCAGCACCAGACGCTTCGGGACTGAAGCTTTCTTT; CDR3: CASSTRRFGTEAFF; size: .; length: 14; V: TRBV11-1; D: .; J: TRBJ1-1
DNA: TGTGCCAGCAGAGCCCTGAATAATTCACCCCTCCACTTT; CDR3: CASRALNNSPLHF; size: .; length: 13; V: TRBV27; D: .; J: TRBJ1-6
DNA: TGTGCCAGCAGCCGGAGCGGGGACCAAGAGACCCAGTACTTC; CDR3: CASSRSGDQETQYF; size: .; length: 14; V: TRBV7-2; D: TRBD2; J: TRBJ2-5
DNA: TGCGCCAGCAGCTTGGCCCTACTCTCTAGCTCCTCCAGTGAGCAGTTCTTC; CDR3: CASSLALLSSSSSEQFF; size: .; length: 17; V: TRBV5-1; D: .; J: TRBJ2-1
DNA: TGTGCCAGCAGCATTCTGGACAGCCTAAATTCACCCCTCCACTTT; CDR3: CASSILDSLNSPLHF; size: .; length: 15; V: TRBV7-8; D: .; J: TRBJ1-6
DNA: TGTGCCAGCGCAAGGACAGCTGGAAACACCATATATTTT; CDR3: CASARTAGNTIYF; size: .; length: 13; V: TRBV6-5; D: .; J: TRBJ1-3
DNA: TGTGCCAGCAGCTTCCGACAGTCACAAGAGACCCAGTACTTC; CDR3: CASSFRQSQETQYF; size: .; length: 14; V: TRBV7-9; D: .; J: TRBJ2-5
DNA: TGTTGGACAGGGGACCAAGAGACCCAGTACTTC; CDR3: CWTGDQETQYF; size: .; length: 11; V: TRBV5-3; D: TRBD1; J: TRBJ2-5
DNA: TGCGCCAGCAGCTTGGAAACTAGCTCCTACAATGAGCAGTTCTTC; CDR3: CASSLETSSYNEQFF; size: .; length: 15; V: TRBV5-1; D: .; J: TRBJ2-1
DNA: TGTGCTAGTGGCCTCAGGGAAACCACAGATACGCAGTATTTT; CDR3: CASGLRETTDTQYF; size: .; length: 14; V: TRBV12-5; D: .; J: TRBJ2-3
DNA: TGTGCCAGCAGTCGACTAGCAGCTACAGATACGCAGTATTTT; CDR3: CASSRLAATDTQYF; size: .; length: 14; V: TRBV2; D: TRBD2; J: TRBJ2-3
DNA: TGTGCCAGCAGCTTAGAGCAGAGCGGGTGGTCGATGGTATACGAGCAGTACTTC; CDR3: CASSLEQSGWSMVYEQYF; size: .; length: 18; V: TRBV7-2; D: .; J: TRBJ2-7
DNA: TGCGCCAGCAGCTTGACAGGGGGAGATCAGCCCCAGCATTTT; CDR3: CASSLTGGDQPQHF; size: .; length: 14; V: TRBV5-1; D: TRBD1; J: TRBJ1-5
DNA: TGCGCCAGCAGCCAAGATGGGGCTCTCGGGGGGCGCGCGAACACCGGGGAGCTGTTTTTT; CDR3: CASSQDGALGGRANTGELFF; size: .; length: 20; V: TRBV4-3; D: .; J: TRBJ2-2
DNA: TGTGCCAGCAGTGAATTGGGCTTAAATTTGTCACCCCTCCACTTT; CDR3: CASSELGLNLSPLHF; size: .; length: 15; V: TRBV6-1; D: .; J: TRBJ1-6
DNA: TGTGCCAGCAGCTTGTCGTCTGGGGCCAACGTCCTGACTTTC; CDR3: CASSLSSGANVLTF; size: once; length: 14; V: TRBV5-4; D: .; J: TRBJ2-6
DNA: TGTGCCTGGAGTGTTGGGCCGATCAATGAGCAGTTCTTC; CDR3: CAWSVGPINEQFF; size: .; length: 13; V: TRBV30; D: .; J: TRBJ2-1
DNA: TGTGCCGCAACAGGGGGCTTCTTCAGTTCCGAGCAGTACTTC; CDR3: CAATGGFFSSEQYF; size: .; length: 14; V: TRBV10-3; D: TRBD1; J: TRBJ2-7
DNA: TGCAGTGCTAGTCGGAGTCATAGCAATCAGCCCCAGCATTTT; CDR3: CSASRSHSNQPQHF; size: .; length: 14; V: TRBV20-1; D: .; J: TRBJ1-5
DNA: TGTGCCAGCAGACCCCAGGGGTACGACTACAATGAGCAGTTCTTC; CDR3: CASRPQGYDYNEQFF; size: .; length: 15; V: TRBV6-1; D: .; J: TRBJ2-1
DNA: TGTGCCAGCAGCGTGATAGGACAGGGTAGTTATGGCTACACCTTC; CDR3: CASSVIGQGSYGYTF; size: .; length: 15; V: TRBV5-6; D: TRBD1; J: TRBJ1-2
DNA: TGTGCCAGTAGTACGTGGGGGCAGGGAATTGAAAAACTGTTTTTT; CDR3: CASSTWGQGIEKLFF; size: .; length: 15; V: TRBV19; D: .; J: TRBJ1-4
DNA: TGTGCCAGCAATCGGGGCACAGATACGCAGTATTTT; CDR3: CASNRGTDTQYF; size: .; length: 12; V: TRBV12-3/TRBV12-4; D: .; J: TRBJ2-3
DNA: TGTGCCACCAGCAGAGAAGGAGTAGCGGGGGGATACGAGCAGTACTTC; CDR3: CATSREGVAGGYEQYF; size: .; length: 16; V: TRBV15; D: TRBD2; J: TRBJ2-7
DNA: TGTGCCAGCAGCCAAGTCCGGGGGAATGAGCAGTTCTTC; CDR3: CASSQVRGNEQFF; size: .; length: 13; V: TRBV14; D: .; J: TRBJ2-1
DNA: TGTGCCAGCAGCTTAGACTTCACAGATACGCAGTATTTT; CDR3: CASSLDFTDTQYF; size: .; length: 13; V: TRBV7-3; D: .; J: TRBJ2-3
DNA: TGTGCCAGTAGTTGGGCTAGCGGGAGTTACGAGCAGTACTTC; CDR3: CASSWASGSYEQYF; size: .; length: 14; V: TRBV19; D: TRBD2; J: TRBJ2-7